This T cell receptor (beta chain) was recorded in a study of blood T cell repertoires in COVID-19. Looked up from germline, CDR1 is WSHSY and CDR2 is SAAADI. Trimming at V came to 4 bases and at J to 2 bases, leaving 7 bases not matched to a gene. There are 17 residues in the CDR3. Generated by immunoSEQ multiplex PCR, the TCRdb table keeps only in-frame clones and is missing some. The table records 250,000 to 350,000 clones, 88% of them present only once. Input material: peripheral blood. V is TRBV10-2 and J is TRBJ1-5; 11 bases fit TRBD1. This sequence originates from a woman in her thirties with COVID-19, enrolled during active disease. In DNA form, the CDR3 reads TGCGCCAGCAGTGGGGGACGGACAGGGGGCGGCAATCAGCCCCAGCATTTT. Amino acids: CASSGGRTGGGNQPQHF.